The 24 T cell receptor beta chains listed next were all sequenced from one sample in a study of CD8+CD57+ T cells in acquired aplastic anemia. TCR beta VDJ and CDR3 were profiled, and genomic DNA was the template. TCRdb fed the reads into MiXCR, producing one record per CDR3 protein. The table has some 130,000 distinct CDR3 sequences, 40% to 60% seen once. Sequencing input: sorted CD4+, CD8+, or CD8+CD57+ T cells (not recorded which) from PBMCs. The receptors derive from a human donor in good health, serving as a control.

This clonotype was found a few times. CDR3 in amino acids: CSARGTGGYGYTF. The CDR3 region has the DNA TGCAGTGCTAGAGGGACAGGGGGCTATGGCTACACCTTC. The chain carries TRBV20-1 and TRBJ1-2, with 10 bases lining up with TRBD1. Germline CDR1 is DFQATT and CDR2 is SNEGSKA (reference sequence). CDR3 length equals 13 residues. The J segment lost 4 bases and the V segment lost 1 base, leaving 0 bases of the junction unmatched.

This sequence joins TRBV29-1 and TRBJ2-3; D is perhaps TRBD1 or TRBD2 (6 bases each). This CDR3 is built from 13 residues. The V end was cut by 6 bases, the J end by 5 bases, with 15 bases between. Germline lookup yields CDR1 SQVTM and CDR2 ANQGSEA. For the CDR3, the DNA is TGCAGCGTAGGGGTCAGGGGAGGAGATACGCAGTATTTT. Translated: CSVGVRGGDTQYF.

The chain uses TRBV7-3 and TRBJ2-7; D possibly corresponds to TRBD2 (5 bases). CDR3 length: 13 amino acids. Germline loops: CDR1 SGHTA, CDR2 FQGTGA. V was shortened by 5 bases and J by 2 bases, with 10 bases between the two germline ends. In DNA form, the CDR3 reads TGTGCCAGCAGCAAAACGGGGACCTACGAGCAGTACTTC. It translates to CASSKTGTYEQYF.

This clonotype was seen repeatedly, ten times or more. J is TRBJ1-5 and V is TRBV20-1; 8 bases line up with TRBD1. The CDR3 loop spans 14 amino acids. Trimming removed 6 bases from V and 3 bases from J; junction bases left unmatched: 7. Germline loops: CDR1 DFQATT, CDR2 SNEGSKA (reference sequence). The CDR3 loop reads CSARKGQVNQPQHF. CDR3 sequence (DNA): TGCAGTGCCCGAAAGGGACAGGTCAATCAGCCCCAGCATTTT.

The chain has TRBV7-2 and TRBJ2-5; D gene unclear. This CDR3 spans 14 amino acids. Germline lookup yields CDR1 SGHTA and CDR2 FQGNSA. Trimming stripped 2 bases from V and 5 bases from J, with 12 bases between. In nucleotides, the CDR3 is TGTGCCAGCAGCTTATTCTTATTCAGGGAGACCCAGTACTTC. Translation gives CASSLFLFRETQYF.

As to this clonotype: An end of the junction differs from the germline gene, which may be a read error. V is TRBV9 and J is TRBJ2-5; D might be TRBD2 (6 bases). Per the germline V gene, CDR1 is SGDLS and CDR2 is YYNGEE. The CDR3 spans 18 residues. In DNA form, the CDR3 reads TGTACCAGCAGCGTAGAACCCACTAGCTCCGTTGGCCAAGGGACCCAGTACTTC. Translation: CTSSVEPTSSVGQGTQYF.

This chain uses TRBV12-3 or TRBV12-4 with TRBJ2-3; TRBD1 matches 11 bases. CDR3 size: 16 residues. Germline trimming cut 5 bases from V and 2 bases from J; bases unmatched to any gene: 6. Here the CDR3 DNA reads TGTGCCAGCAGTCCCCGGGACAGGGGGTCCACAGATACGCAGTATTTT. This gives the protein CASSPRDRGSTDTQYF.

V and J are TRBV19 and TRBJ2-3, with 9 bases matching TRBD2. CDR1 is LNHDA and CDR2 is SQIVND in the germline V gene (reference sequence). V shed 7 bases, J shed 5 bases, and the junction held 4 bases outside the gene matches. The CDR3 spans 13 residues. The CDR3 protein is CASKAGGVDTQYF. The CDR3, as DNA: TGTGCCAGTAAGGCGGGGGGGGTAGATACGCAGTATTTT. The entire variable domain, with the rest obtained from reference TRBV19 and TRBJ2-3, is as follows: DGGITQSPKYLFRKEGQNVTLSCEQNLNHDAMYWYRQDPGQGLRLIYYSQIVNDFQKGDIAEGYSVSREKKESFPLTVTSAQKNPTAFYLCASKAGGVDTQYFGPGTRLTVL.

V is TRBV7-9 and J is TRBJ2-7; D is uncertain. There are 12 residues in the CDR3. Trimming removed 5 bases from V and 3 bases from J, with 8 bases in between. CDR1 and CDR2 from the germline V gene are SEHNR and FQNEAQ (reference sequence). The CDR3 DNA follows: TGTGCCAGCAGCCCTCAAAACTACGAGCAGTACTTC. Translating it yields CASSPQNYEQYF.

A few counts support this clonotype. The chain joins TRBV29-1 to TRBJ1-1, with D possibly being TRBD1 (6 bases). This CDR3 comprises 14 residues. Trimming shortened V by 6 bases and J by 5 bases, and 19 bases separated the two germline ends. The germline V gene encodes CDR1 SQVTM and CDR2 ANQGSEA. CDR3 residues: CSVASFGGQTEAFF. CDR3 nucleotide sequence: TGCAGCGTCGCCTCTTTCGGGGGGCAAACTGAAGCTTTCTTT.

A word on this clonotype: One base away lies a much larger clone, so this may be a sequencing read error. The chain uses TRBV3-1 and TRBJ1-4; D gene unclear. CDR3 size: 15 residues. Germline CDR1 is LGHDT and CDR2 is YNNKEL (reference sequence). The CDR3 is CAGSPRAQTNEKLFF. CDR3 DNA sequence: TGTGCCGGCAGCCCTCGCGCACAGACGAATGAAAAACTGTTTTTT.

The gene calls are TRBV15 and TRBJ2-2; 7 positions match TRBD2. V dropped 3 bases and J dropped 3; count of bases not matched to a gene: 4. Per germline, CDR1 LNHNV and CDR2 YYDKDF (reference sequence). CDR3 size: 15 residues. The CDR3: CATSSGGRDTGELFF. The CDR3 nucleotides read TGTGCCACCAGCAGTGGTGGGAGGGACACCGGGGAGCTGTTTTTT.

As DNA, the CDR3 is TGTGCCAGCAGCTACCAAACAGGAGGTGTATCACCCCTCCACTTT. Encoded protein: CASSYQTGGVSPLHF. The V and J genes are TRBV7-9 and TRBJ1-6, with D possibly matching TRBD1 (5 bases). Trimming took off 4 bases at V and 10 bases at J, with 17 bases between the two ends. Germline V gene lookup returns CDR1 SEHNR and CDR2 FQNEAQ (reference sequence). This CDR3 region has 15 residues.

Worth noting for this clonotype: Likely a read error: the CDR3 ends without its conserved phenylalanine or tryptophan. This chain links TRBV29-1 with TRBJ1-1; tentative D call: TRBD1 (6 bases). Trimming removed 0 bases from V and 4 bases from J, with 9 bases in between. The CDR3 consists of 13 residues. Germline loops: CDR1 SQVTM, CDR2 ANQGSEA. This CDR3 reads CSVEDKGGTEAFL. DNA for the CDR3: TGCAGCGTTGAAGACAAGGGGGGCACTGAAGCTTTCCTT.

This chain connects TRBV10-3 to TRBJ1-4, with unresolved D. Germline assignment: CDR1 ENHRY and CDR2 SYGVKD. The CDR3 runs to 13 residues. Between the trimmed V and J ends, which lost 0 bases and 4 bases, there was a span of 3 bases. The CDR3 DNA is TGTGCCATCAGTGAGTCTGTTAATGAAAAACTGTTTTTT. Translating it yields CAISESVNEKLFF.

The V gene is TRBV6-2 or TRBV6-3, the J gene TRBJ1-1, with D unclear. Germline CDR1 MNHEY, CDR2 SVGEGT. V was trimmed by 0 bases and J by 1 base, leaving 21 bases between them. The CDR3 contains 19 residues. The CDR3 loop is CASSYSADLKNFQNTEAFF. CDR3 bases: TGTGCCAGCAGTTACTCGGCCGACTTGAAAAACTTTCAGAACACTGAAGCTTTCTTT.

This clonotype was observed at least ten times. V is TRBV5-6 and J is TRBJ1-2, with D possibly TRBD1 on 5 matching bases. Trimming took off 1 base at V and 8 bases at J, with 9 bases between the two ends. CDR1 and CDR2 from the germline V gene are SGHDT and YYEEEE. This CDR3 contains 12 residues. CDR3 coding DNA: TGTGCCAGCAGCTTGAAAGGGGTCGGCTACACCTTC. It is translated as CASSLKGVGYTF.

The chain joins TRBV20-1 to TRBJ2-1; D might be TRBD2 (6 bases). V lost 5 bases and J lost 5, with 19 bases in between. Looked up from germline, CDR1 is DFQATT and CDR2 is SNEGSKA (reference sequence). This CDR3 region has 15 residues. CDR3 coding DNA: TGCAGTGCTGGGGATTCGGGAGTCTGGAACAATGAGCAGTTCTTC. Its protein product is CSAGDSGVWNNEQFF.

At least ten counts were recorded for this clonotype. This chain joins TRBV7-3 and TRBJ2-5, with 13 nucleotides matching TRBD2. The germline V gene encodes CDR1 SGHTA and CDR2 FQGTGA. Trimming removed 5 bases from V and 3 bases from J; junction bases left unmatched: 12. The CDR3 loop spans 18 amino acids. The CDR3 nucleotides are TGTGCCAGCAGCCCTAATGGACTAGCGGGGGCCCGCAAAGAGACCCAGTACTTC. It encodes CASSPNGLAGARKETQYF.

This rearrangement joins TRBV19 to TRBJ2-5; 10 positions agree with TRBD2. The V and J ends lost 6 bases and 3 bases, in that order; junction bases with no gene match: 7. The germline V gene encodes CDR1 LNHDA and CDR2 SQIVND (reference sequence). The CDR3 is made up of 15 amino acids. CDR3 sequence: CASRFRAGGKETQYF. The CDR3 coding sequence is TGTGCCAGTAGATTTAGAGCGGGGGGGAAAGAGACCCAGTACTTC.

The chain has TRBV7-8 and TRBJ1-1; perhaps TRBD1 as D (6 bases). Deletions cut 3 bases from V and 4 bases from J, with 15 bases between. The CDR3 totals 15 residues. The V gene's germline CDR1 is SGHVS and CDR2 FQNEAQ. The CDR3 DNA follows: TGTGCCAGCAGCTTGCGGCGGCTAGGGGGCACTGAAGCTTTCTTT. Amino acid sequence: CASSLRRLGGTEAFF.

The chain couples TRBV20-1 to TRBJ2-7; 10 positions agree with TRBD2. The CDR3 extends over 13 amino acids. Germline V gives CDR1 DFQATT, CDR2 SNEGSKA (reference sequence). With 0 bases clipped from V and 7 bases from J, the junction kept 3 bases outside the gene matches. The CDR3 DNA reads TGCAGTGCTAGAGAGGTACTAGCGGGGGAGCAGTACTTC. Encoded protein: CSAREVLAGEQYF.

Ten or more counts support this clonotype. A much larger clone lies a single base off, so this may be a read error. A read error is likely, as this CDR3 ends without the conserved phenylalanine or tryptophan. The chain employs TRBV12-3 or TRBV12-4 and TRBJ1-1, with D possibly being TRBD1 (6 bases). Trimming shortened V by 6 bases and J by 1 base, and 12 bases separated the two germline ends. This CDR3 is built from 14 residues. CDR3 in DNA: TGTGCCAGCAGGTCCACGGGACAGAACACTGAAGCTTTCCTT. Its translation is CASRSTGQNTEAFL.

This clonotype was seen only a few times. The chain links TRBV5-5 to TRBJ2-2; D possibly uses TRBD1 or TRBD2 (5 bases each). The CDR3 sequence is 15 residues long. Germline-derived CDR1 and CDR2 are SGHKS and YYEKEE (reference sequence). V lost 2 bases and J 1 base, leaving 9 bases between the germline ends. This CDR3 is CASSLEGLNTGELFF. The CDR3 region has the DNA TGTGCCAGCAGCTTAGAGGGGCTGAACACCGGGGAGCTGTTTTTT.